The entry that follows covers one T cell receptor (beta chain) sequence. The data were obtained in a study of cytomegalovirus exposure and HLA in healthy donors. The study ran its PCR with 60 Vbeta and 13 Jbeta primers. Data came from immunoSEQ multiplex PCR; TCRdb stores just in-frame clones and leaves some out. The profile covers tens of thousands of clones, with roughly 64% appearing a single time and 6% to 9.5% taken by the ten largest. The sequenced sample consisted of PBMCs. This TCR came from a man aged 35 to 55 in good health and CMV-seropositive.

CDR3 nucleotides: TGTGCCAGCCGCCTTAGCGGGGAGGGATCCTACGAGCAGTACTTC. Its protein is CASRLSGEGSYEQYF. This chain uses TRBV6-5 with TRBJ2-7; 8 bases align to TRBD2. Germline loops: CDR1 MNHEY, CDR2 SVGAGI. This CDR3 contains 15 residues. V dropped 8 bases and J dropped 1; count of bases not matched to a gene: 10.